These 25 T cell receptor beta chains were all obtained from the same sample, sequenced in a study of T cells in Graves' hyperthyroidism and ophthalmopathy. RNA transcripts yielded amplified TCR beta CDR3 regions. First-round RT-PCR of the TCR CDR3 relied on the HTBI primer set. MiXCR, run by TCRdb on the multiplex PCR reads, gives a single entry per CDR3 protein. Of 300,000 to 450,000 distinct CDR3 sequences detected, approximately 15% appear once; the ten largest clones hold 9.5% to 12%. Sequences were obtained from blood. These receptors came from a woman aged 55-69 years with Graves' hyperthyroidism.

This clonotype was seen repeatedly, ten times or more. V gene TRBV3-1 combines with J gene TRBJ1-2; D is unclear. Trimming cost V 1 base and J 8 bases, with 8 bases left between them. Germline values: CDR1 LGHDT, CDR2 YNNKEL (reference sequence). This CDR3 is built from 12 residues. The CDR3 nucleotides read TGTGCCAGCAGCCAAGCCAGTATCGGCTACACCTTC. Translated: CASSQASIGYTF.

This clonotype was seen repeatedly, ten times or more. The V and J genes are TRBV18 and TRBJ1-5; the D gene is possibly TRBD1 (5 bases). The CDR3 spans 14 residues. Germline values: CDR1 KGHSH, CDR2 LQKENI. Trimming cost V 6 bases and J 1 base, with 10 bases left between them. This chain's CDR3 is CASSEGRSNQPQHF. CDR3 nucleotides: TGTGCCAGCTCGGAGGGACGGAGCAATCAGCCCCAGCATTTT.

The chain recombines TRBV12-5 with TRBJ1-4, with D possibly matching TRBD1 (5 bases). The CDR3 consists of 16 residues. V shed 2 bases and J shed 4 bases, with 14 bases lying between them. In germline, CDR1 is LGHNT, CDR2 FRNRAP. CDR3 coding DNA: TGTGCTAGTGGTTTGATGAAGGGGAGGTATAATGAAAAACTGTTTTTT. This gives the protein CASGLMKGRYNEKLFF. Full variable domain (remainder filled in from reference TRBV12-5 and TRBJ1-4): DARVTQTPRHKVTEMGQEVTMRCQPILGHNTVFWYRQTMMQGLELLAYFRNRAPLDDSGMPKDRFSAEMPDATLATLKIQPSEPRDSAVYFCASGLMKGRYNEKLFFGSGTQLSVL.

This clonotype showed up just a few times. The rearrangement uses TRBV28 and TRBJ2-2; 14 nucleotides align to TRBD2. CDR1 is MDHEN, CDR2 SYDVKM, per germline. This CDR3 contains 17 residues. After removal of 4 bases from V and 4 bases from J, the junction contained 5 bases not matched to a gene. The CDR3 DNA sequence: TGTGCCAGCAGTTCAAGACTAGCGGGAGGGCTCACCGGGGAGCTGTTTTTT. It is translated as CASSSRLAGGLTGELFF.

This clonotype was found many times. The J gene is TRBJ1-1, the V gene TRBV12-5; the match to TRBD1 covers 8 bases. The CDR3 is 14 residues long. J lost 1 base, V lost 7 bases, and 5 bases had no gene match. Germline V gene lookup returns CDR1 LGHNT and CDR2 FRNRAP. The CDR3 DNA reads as TGTGCTAGTGACCAGGGGGCCCAGAACACTGAAGCTTTCTTT. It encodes CASDQGAQNTEAFF.

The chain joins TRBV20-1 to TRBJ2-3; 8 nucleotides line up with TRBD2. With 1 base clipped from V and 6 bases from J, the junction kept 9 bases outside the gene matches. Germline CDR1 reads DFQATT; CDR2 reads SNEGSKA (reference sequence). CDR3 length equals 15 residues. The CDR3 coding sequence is TGCAGTGCTAGAGGTCAGCGGGGGCATTTTGATACGCAGTATTTT. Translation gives CSARGQRGHFDTQYF.

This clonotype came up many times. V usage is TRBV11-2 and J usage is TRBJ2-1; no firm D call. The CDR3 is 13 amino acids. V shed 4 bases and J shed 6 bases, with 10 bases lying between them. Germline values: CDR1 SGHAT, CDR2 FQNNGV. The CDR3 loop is CASSSRSINEQFF. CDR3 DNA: TGTGCCAGCAGCTCCCGAAGCATCAATGAGCAGTTCTTC.

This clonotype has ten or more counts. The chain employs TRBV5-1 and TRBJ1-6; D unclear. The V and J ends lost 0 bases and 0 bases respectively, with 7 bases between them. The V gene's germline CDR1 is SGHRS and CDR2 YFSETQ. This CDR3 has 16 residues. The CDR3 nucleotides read TGCGCCAGCAGCTTGGGGCGTAGCTCCTATAATTCACCCCTCCACTTT. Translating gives CASSLGRSSYNSPLHF.

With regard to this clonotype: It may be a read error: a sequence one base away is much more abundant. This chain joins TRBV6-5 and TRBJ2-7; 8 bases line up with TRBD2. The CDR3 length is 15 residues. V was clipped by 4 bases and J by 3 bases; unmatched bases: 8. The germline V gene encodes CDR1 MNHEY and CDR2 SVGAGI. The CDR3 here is CASSCLSGTSYEQYF. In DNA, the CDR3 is TGTGCCAGCAGTTGCCTCTCCGGGACTAGCTACGAGCAGTACTTC.

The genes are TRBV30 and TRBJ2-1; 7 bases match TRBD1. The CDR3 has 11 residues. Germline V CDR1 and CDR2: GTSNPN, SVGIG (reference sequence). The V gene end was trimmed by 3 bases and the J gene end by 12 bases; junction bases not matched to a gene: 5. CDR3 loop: CAWSHRDRQFF. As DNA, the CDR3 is TGTGCCTGGAGCCACCGGGACAGGCAGTTCTTC.

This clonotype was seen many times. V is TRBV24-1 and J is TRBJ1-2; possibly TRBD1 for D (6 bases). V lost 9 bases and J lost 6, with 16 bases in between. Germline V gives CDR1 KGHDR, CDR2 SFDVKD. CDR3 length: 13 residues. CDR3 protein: CATRAGGAHGYTF. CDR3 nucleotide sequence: TGTGCCACCCGGGCGGGGGGCGCCCATGGCTACACCTTC.

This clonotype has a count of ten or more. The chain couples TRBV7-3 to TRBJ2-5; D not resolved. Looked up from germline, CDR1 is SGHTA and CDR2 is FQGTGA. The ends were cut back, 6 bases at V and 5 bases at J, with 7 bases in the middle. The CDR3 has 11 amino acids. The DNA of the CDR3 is TGTGCCAGCAGTTCCGGGGAGACCCAGTACTTC. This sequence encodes CASSSGETQYF.

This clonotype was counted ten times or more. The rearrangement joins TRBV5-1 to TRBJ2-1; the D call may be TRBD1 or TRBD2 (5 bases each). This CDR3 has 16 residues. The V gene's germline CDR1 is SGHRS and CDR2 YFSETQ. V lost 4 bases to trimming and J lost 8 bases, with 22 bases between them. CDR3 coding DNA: TGCGCCAGCAGCCTGGGCTTGGGTGCCCCGGGGCATGAGCAGTTCTTC. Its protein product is CASSLGLGAPGHEQFF.

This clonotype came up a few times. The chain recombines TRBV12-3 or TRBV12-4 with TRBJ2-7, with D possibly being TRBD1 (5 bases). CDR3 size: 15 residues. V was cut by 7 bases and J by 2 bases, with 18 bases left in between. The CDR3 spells CASTRAARETYEQYF. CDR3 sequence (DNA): TGTGCCAGCACCCGGGCGGCCAGGGAAACCTACGAGCAGTACTTC.

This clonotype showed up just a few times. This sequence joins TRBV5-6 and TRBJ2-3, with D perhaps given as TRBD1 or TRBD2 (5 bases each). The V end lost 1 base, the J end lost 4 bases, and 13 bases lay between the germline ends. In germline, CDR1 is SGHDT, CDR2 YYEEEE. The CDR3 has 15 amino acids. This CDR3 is CASSLLGARADTQYF. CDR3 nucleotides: TGTGCCAGCAGCTTGCTCGGGGCGCGGGCAGATACGCAGTATTTT. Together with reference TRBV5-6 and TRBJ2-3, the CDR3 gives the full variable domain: DAGVTQSPTHLIKTRGQQVTLRCSPKSGHDTVSWYQQALGQGPQFIFQYYEEEERQRGNFPDRFSGHQFPNYSSELNVNALLLGDSALYLCASSLLGARADTQYFGPGTRLTVL.

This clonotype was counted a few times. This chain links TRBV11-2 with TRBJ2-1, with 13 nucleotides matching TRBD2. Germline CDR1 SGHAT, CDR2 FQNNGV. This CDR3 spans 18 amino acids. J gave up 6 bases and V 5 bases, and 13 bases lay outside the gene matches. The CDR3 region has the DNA TGTGCCAGCAGCCTCGGGAGGAAACTAGCGGGAGGGCCCAATGAGCAGTTCTTC. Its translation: CASSLGRKLAGGPNEQFF. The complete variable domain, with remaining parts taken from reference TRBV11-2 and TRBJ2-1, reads EAGVAQSPRYKIIEKRQSVAFWCNPISGHATLYWYQQILGQGPKLLIQFQNNGVVDDSQLPKDRFSAERLKGVDSTLKIQPAKLEDSAVYLCASSLGRKLAGGPNEQFFGPGTRLTVL.

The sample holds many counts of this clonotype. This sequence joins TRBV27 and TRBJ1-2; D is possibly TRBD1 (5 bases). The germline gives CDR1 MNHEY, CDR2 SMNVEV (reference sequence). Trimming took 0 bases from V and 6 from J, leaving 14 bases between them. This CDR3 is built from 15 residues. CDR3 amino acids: CASSLSIRESDGYTF. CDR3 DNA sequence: TGTGCCAGCAGTTTATCGATCAGGGAAAGCGATGGCTACACCTTC.

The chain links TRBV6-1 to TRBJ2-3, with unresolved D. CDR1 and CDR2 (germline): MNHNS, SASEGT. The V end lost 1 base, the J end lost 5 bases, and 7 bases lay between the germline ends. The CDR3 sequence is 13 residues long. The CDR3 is CASSEGAEDTQYF. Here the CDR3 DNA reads TGTGCCAGCAGTGAAGGGGCTGAAGATACGCAGTATTTT.

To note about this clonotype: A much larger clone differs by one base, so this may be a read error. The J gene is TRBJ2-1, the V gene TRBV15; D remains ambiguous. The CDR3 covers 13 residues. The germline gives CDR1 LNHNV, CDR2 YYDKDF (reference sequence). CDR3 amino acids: CAISRDVLREQFF. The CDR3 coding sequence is TGTGCCATCAGCAGAGATGTGCTCAGGGAGCAGTTCTTC.

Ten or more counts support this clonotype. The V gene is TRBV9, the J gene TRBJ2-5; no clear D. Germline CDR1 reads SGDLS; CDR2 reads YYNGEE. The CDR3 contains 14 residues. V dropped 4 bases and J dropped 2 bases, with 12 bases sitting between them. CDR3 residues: CASSPPAAQETQYF. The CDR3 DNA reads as TGTGCCAGCAGCCCCCCGGCAGCTCAAGAGACCCAGTACTTC.

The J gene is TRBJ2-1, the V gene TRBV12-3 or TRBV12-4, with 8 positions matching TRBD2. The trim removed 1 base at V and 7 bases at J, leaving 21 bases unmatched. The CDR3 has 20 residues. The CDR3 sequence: CASSLGAGGSGSNRANEQFF. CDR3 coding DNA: TGTGCCAGCAGTTTAGGGGCGGGTGGGAGCGGGAGCAATAGGGCTAATGAGCAGTTCTTC.

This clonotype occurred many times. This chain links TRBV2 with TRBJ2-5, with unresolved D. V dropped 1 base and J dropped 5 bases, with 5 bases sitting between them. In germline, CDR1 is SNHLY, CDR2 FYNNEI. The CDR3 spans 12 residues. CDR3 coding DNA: TGTGCCAGCAGTGAAGTCACTGAGACCCAGTACTTC. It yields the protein CASSEVTETQYF.

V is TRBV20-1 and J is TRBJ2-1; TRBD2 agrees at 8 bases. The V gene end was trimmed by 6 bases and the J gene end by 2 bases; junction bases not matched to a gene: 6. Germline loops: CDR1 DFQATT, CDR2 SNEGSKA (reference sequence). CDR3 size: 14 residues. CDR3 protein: CSAPAGGPYNEQFF. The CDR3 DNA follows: TGCAGTGCCCCCGCGGGAGGCCCCTACAATGAGCAGTTCTTC.

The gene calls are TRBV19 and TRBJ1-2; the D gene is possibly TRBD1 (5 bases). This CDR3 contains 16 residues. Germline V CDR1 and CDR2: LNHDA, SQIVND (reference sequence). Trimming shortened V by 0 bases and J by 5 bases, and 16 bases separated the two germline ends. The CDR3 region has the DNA TGTGCCAGTAGTATAGATGGGGCCAGGGCCTTATATGGCTACACCTTC. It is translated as CASSIDGARALYGYTF. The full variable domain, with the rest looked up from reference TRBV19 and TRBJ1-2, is DGGITQSPKYLFRKEGQNVTLSCEQNLNHDAMYWYRQDPGQGLRLIYYSQIVNDFQKGDIAEGYSVSREKKESFPLTVTSAQKNPTAFYLCASSIDGARALYGYTFGSGTRLTVV.

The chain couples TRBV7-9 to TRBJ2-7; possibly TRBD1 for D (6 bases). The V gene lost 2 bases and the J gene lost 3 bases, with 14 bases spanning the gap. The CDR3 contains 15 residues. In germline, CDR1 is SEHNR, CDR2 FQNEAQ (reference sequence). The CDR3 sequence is CASSLWAAGDYEQYF. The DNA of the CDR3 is TGTGCCAGCAGCTTATGGGCAGCAGGGGACTACGAGCAGTACTTC.